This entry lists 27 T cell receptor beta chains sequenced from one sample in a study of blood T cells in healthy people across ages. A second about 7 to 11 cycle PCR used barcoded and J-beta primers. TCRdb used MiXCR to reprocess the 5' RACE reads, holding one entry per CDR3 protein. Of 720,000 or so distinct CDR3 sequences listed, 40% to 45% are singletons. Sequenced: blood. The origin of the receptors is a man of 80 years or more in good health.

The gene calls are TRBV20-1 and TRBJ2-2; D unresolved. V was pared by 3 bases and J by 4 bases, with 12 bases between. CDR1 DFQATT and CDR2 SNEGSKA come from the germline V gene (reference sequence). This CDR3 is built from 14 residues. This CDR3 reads CSASPPAFTGELFF. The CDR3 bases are TGCAGTGCTAGTCCCCCGGCTTTCACCGGGGAGCTGTTTTTT.

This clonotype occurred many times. The CDR3 loop is CSARGEGNYGYTF. In DNA form, the CDR3 reads TGCAGTGCTAGGGGGGAAGGAAACTATGGCTACACCTTC. The V gene is TRBV20-1, the J gene TRBJ1-2; possible D gene TRBD1, 5 bases. The CDR3 spans 13 residues. V was pared by 3 bases and J by 2 bases, with 10 bases between. Germline V lookup: CDR1 DFQATT, CDR2 SNEGSKA (reference sequence).

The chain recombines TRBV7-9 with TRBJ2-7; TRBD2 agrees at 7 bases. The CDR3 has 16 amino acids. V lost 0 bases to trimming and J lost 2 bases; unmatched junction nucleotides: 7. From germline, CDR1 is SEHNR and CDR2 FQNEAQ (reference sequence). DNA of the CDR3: TGTGCCAGCAGCTTAGCGACTTGGGGAGGGGCCTACGAGCAGTACTTC. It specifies CASSLATWGGAYEQYF. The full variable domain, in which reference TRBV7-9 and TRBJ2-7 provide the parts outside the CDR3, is DTGVSQNPRHKITKRGQNVTFRCDPISEHNRLYWYRQTLGQGPEFLTYFQNEAQLEKSRLLSDRFSAERPKGSFSTLEIQRTEQGDSAMYLCASSLATWGGAYEQYFGPGTRLTVT.

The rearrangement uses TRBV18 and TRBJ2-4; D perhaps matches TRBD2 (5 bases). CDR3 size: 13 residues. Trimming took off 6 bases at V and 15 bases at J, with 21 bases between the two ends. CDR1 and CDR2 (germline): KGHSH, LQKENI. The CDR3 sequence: CASSLGLGETRYF. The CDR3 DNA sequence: TGTGCCAGCTCCCTCGGACTTGGGGAGACCCGGTACTTC.

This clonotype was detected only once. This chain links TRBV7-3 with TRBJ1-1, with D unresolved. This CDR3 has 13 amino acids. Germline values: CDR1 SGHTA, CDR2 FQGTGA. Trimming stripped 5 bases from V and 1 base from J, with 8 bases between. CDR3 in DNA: TGTGCCAGCAGCGAAATAAAGAACACTGAAGCTTTCTTT. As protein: CASSEIKNTEAFF.

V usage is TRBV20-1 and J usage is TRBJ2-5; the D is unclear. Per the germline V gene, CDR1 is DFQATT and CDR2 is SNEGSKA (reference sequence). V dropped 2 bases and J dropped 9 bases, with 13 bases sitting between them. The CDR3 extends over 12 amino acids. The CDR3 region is CSARLTHIAQYF. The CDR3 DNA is TGCAGTGCTAGACTTACCCACATTGCCCAGTACTTC.

CDR3 loop: CASSLDRWNTGELFF. Here the CDR3 DNA reads TGCGCCAGCAGCTTGGACAGGTGGAACACCGGGGAGCTGTTTTTT. The V and J genes are TRBV5-1 and TRBJ2-2; D perhaps matches TRBD1 (5 bases). This CDR3 comprises 15 residues. Per the germline V gene, CDR1 is SGHRS and CDR2 is YFSETQ. V lost 0 bases to trimming and J lost 1 base, with 7 bases between them.

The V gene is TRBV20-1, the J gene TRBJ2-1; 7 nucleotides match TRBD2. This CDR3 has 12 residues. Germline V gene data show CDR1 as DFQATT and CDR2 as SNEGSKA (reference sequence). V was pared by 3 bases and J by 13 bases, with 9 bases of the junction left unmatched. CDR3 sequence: CSASIGRETQFF. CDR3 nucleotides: TGCAGTGCTAGCATAGGGAGGGAGACCCAGTTCTTC.

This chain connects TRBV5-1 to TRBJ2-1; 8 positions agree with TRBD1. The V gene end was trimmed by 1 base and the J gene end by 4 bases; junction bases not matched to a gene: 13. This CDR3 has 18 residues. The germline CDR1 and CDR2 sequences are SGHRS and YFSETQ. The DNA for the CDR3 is TGCGCCAGCAGCTTGTTTACTTTAACAGGACAGGGATACAATGAGCAGTTCTTC. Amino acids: CASSLFTLTGQGYNEQFF.

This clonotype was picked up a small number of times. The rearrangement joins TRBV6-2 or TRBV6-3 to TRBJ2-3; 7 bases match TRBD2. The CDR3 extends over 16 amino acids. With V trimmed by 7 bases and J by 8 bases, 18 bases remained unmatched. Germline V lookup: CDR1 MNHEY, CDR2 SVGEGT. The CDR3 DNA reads TGTGCCAGCACTCCTCGACTAGCCGTAGTGCGAGGTACGCAGTATTTT. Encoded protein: CASTPRLAVVRGTQYF.

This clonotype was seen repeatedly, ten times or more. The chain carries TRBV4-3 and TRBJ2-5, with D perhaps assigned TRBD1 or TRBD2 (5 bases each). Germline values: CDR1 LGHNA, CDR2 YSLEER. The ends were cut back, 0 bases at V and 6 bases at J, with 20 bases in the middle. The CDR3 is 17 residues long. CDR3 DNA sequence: TGCGCCAGCAGCCAAGAGTTGGGGCAGCCCGACGGGAAGACCCAGTACTTC. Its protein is CASSQELGQPDGKTQYF.

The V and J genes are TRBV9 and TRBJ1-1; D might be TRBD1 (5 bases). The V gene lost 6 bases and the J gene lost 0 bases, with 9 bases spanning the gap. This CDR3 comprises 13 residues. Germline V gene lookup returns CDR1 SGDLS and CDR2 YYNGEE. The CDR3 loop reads CASNPDMNTEAFF. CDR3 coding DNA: TGTGCCAGCAACCCGGACATGAACACTGAAGCTTTCTTT.

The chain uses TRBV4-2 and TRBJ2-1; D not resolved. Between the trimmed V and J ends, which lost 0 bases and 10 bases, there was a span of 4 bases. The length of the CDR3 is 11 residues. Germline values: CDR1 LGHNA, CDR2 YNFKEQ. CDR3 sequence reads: CASSQDLEQFF. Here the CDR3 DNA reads TGTGCCAGCAGCCAAGATCTGGAGCAGTTCTTC.

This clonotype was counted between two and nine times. DNA for the CDR3: TGTGCCAGCAGAAACACAGGGAATCAAGAGACCCAGTACTTC. Residues: CASRNTGNQETQYF. The rearrangement links TRBV6-2 or TRBV6-3 to TRBJ2-5; D might be TRBD1 (6 bases). In germline, CDR1 is MNHEY, CDR2 SVGEGT. V lost 6 bases and J lost 2, with 13 bases in between. The CDR3 extends over 14 amino acids.

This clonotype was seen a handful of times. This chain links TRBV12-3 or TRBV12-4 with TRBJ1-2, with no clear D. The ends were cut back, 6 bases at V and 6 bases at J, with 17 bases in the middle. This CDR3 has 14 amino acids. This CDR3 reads CASSPPMGSHGYTF. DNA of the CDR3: TGTGCCAGCAGCCCCCCAATGGGTAGTCATGGCTACACCTTC.

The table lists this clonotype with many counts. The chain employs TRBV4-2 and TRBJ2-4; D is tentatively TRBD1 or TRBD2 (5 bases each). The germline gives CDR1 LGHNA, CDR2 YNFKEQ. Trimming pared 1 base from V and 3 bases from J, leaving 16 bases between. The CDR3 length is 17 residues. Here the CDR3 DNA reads TGTGCCAGCAGCCAAGTGAGGGGATCTACGGGCAAAAACATTCAGTACTTC. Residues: CASSQVRGSTGKNIQYF.

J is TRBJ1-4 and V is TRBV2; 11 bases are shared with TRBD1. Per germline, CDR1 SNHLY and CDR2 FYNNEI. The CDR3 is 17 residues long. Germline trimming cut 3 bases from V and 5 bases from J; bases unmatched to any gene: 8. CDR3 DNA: TGTGCCAGCAGTGATCCCGGGACAGGGGGTCAAAATGAAAAACTGTTTTTT. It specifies CASSDPGTGGQNEKLFF.

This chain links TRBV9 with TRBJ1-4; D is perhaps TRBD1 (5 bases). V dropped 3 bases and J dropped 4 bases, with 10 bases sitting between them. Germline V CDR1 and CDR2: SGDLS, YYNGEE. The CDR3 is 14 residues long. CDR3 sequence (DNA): TGTGCCAGCAGCGCACAGGTTATTAATGAAAAACTGTTTTTT. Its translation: CASSAQVINEKLFF. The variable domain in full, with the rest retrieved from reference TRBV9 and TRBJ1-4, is DSGVTQTPKHLITATGQRVTLRCSPRSGDLSVYWYQQSLDQGLQFLIQYYNGEERAKGNILERFSAQQFPDLHSELNLSSLELGDSALYFCASSAQVINEKLFFGSGTQLSVL.

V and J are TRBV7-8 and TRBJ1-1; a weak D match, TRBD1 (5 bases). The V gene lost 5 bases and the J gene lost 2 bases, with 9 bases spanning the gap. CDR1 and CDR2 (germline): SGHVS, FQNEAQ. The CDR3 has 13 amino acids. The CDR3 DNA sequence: TGTGCCAGCAGCCGAGGGGTCAACACTGAAGCTTTCTTT. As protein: CASSRGVNTEAFF.

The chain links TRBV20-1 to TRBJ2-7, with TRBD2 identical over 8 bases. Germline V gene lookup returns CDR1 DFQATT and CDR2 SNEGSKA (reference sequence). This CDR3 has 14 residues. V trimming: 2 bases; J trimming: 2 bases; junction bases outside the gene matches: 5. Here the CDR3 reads CSARRPSGPYEQYF. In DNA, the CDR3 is TGCAGTGCTAGACGACCTAGCGGGCCCTACGAGCAGTACTTC.

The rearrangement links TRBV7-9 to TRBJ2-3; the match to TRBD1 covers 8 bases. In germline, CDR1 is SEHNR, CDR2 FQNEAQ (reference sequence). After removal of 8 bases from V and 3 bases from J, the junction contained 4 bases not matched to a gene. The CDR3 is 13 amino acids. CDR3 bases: TGTGCCAGCCCGGACAGGGAAACAGATACGCAGTATTTT. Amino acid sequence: CASPDRETDTQYF.

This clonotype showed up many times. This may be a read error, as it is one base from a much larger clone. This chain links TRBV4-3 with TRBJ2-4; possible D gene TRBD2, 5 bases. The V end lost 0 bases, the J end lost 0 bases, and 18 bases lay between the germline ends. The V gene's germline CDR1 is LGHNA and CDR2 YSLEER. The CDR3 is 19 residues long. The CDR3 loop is CASSQDGSRGWTAKNIQYF. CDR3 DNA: TGCGCCAGCAGCCAAGATGGCAGCCGAGGGTGGACAGCCAAAAACATTCAGTACTTC.

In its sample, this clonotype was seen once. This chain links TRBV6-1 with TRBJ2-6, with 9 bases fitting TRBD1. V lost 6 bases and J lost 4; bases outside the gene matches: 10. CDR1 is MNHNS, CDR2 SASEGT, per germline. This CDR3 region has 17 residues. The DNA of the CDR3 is TGTGCCAGCAGGGCCCCGGGACAGGGAACCGGGGCCAACGTCCTGACTTTC. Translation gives CASRAPGQGTGANVLTF.

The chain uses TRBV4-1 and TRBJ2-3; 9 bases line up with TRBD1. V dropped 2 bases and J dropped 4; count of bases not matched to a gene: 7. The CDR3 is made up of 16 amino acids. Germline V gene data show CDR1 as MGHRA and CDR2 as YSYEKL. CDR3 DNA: TGCGCCAGCAGCCAATCCCGGGACAGGGACGCAGATACGCAGTATTTT. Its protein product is CASSQSRDRDADTQYF.

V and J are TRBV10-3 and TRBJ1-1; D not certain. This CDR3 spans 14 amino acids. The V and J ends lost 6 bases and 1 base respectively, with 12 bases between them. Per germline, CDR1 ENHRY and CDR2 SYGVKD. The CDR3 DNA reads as TGTGCCATCAGCCGAGGGCGTTCGAACACTGAAGCTTTCTTT. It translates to CAISRGRSNTEAFF.

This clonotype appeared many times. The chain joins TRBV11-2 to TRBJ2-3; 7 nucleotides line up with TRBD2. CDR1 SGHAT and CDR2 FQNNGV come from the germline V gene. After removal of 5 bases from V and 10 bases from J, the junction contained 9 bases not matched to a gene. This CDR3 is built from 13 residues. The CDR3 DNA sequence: TGTGCCAGCAGCGTGATCAGCGGGGCGGCGCAGTATTTT. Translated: CASSVISGAAQYF.

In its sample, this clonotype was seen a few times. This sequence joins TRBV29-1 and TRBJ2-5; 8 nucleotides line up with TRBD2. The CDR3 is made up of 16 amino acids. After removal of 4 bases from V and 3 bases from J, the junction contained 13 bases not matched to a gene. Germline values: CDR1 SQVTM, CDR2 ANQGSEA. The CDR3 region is CSVAGLVNLGKETQYF. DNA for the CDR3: TGCAGCGTTGCGGGACTAGTCAATTTGGGGAAAGAGACCCAGTACTTC.